This entry is about one T cell receptor (beta chain). The sample comes from a study of blood T cell repertoires in COVID-19. Study overall: The cDNA or gDNA used as material had been derived from T cells, B-cell-depleted T cells, or PBMCs.

The data were produced by immunoSEQ multiplex PCR, yet TCRdb's version contains in-frame clones alone and is incomplete. The table includes a few hundred thousand clones, about 90% detected once. V was clipped by 7 bases and J by 6 bases; unmatched bases: 6. CDR1 and CDR2 (germline): MDHEN, SYDVKM. This CDR3 spans 13 amino acids. The sequenced material came from PBMCs or T cells enriched from blood (not recorded which). This TCR came from a woman aged 18-29 years with acute COVID-19. The genes are TRBV28 and TRBJ2-3; TRBD2 aligns across 8 bases. This chain's CDR3 is CASKRLATDTQYF. The CDR3 DNA is TGTGCCAGCAAGAGACTAGCGACTGATACGCAGTATTTT.